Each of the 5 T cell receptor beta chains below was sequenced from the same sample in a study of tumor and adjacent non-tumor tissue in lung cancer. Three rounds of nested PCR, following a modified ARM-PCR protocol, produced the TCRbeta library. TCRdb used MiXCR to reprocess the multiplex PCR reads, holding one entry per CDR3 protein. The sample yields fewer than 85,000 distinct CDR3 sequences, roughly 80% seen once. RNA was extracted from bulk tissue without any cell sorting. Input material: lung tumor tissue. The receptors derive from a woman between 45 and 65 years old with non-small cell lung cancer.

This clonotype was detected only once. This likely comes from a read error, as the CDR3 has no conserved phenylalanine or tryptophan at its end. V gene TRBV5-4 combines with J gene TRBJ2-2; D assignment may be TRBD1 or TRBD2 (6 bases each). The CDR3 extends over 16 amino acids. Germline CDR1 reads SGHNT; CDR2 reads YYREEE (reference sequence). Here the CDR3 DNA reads TGTGCCAGCAGCCGCTCCGGGGGCGCGAACACCAGGGAGCTGTTTATT. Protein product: CASSRSGGANTRELFI.

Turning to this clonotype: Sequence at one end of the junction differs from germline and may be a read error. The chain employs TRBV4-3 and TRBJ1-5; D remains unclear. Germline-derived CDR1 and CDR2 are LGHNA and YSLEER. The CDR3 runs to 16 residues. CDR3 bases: TGCGCCAGCAGCCAAGAGTCCAGCGATTGGCAATCAGCCCCAGCATTT. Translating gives CASSQESSDWQSAPAF.

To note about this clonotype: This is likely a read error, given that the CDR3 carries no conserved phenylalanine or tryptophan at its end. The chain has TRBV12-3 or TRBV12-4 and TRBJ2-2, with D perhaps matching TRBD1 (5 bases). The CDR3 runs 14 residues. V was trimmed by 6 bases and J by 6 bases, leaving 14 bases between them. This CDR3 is CASSTIGVAGELFL. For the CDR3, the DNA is TGTGCCAGCAGCACGATAGGGGTTGCCGGGGAGCTGTTTTTG.

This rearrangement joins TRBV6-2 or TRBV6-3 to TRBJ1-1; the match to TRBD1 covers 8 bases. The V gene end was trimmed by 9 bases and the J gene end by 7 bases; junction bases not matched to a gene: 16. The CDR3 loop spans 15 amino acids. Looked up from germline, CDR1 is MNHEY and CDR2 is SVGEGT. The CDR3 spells CASCGDRGGYIEAFF. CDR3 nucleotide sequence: TGTGCCAGTTGTGGTGACAGGGGCGGGTACATTGAAGCTTTCTTT.

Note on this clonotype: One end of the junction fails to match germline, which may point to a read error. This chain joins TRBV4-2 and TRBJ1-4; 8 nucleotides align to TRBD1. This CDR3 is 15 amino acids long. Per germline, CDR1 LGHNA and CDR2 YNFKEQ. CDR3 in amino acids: CASRQVQGAGEKLSF. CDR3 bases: TGTGCCAGCAGACAAGTCCAGGGGGCCGGGGAAAAACTGTCGTTT.